This TCR beta chain was captured in a study of glioma-infiltrating T cells after dendritic cell vaccination. Germline V gene lookup returns CDR1 MDHEN and CDR2 SYDVKM. V trimming: 7 bases; J trimming: 11 bases; junction bases outside the gene matches: 16. The CDR3 has 14 residues. TCRdb keeps only in-frame clones here, not all; method: immunoSEQ multiplex PCR. The table has approximately 22,000 clones, 60% to 85% seen once. Here the sequenced sample was blood, taken before dendritic cell vaccination. The receptor comes from a human donor with glioblastoma. The V gene is TRBV28, the J gene TRBJ1-1, with 7 positions matching TRBD1. The CDR3 DNA reads TGTGCCAGCACTGACAGGGACAGATCCCGTCGGGCTTTCTTT. Amino acids: CASTDRDRSRRAFF. Based on the CDR3 plus reference TRBV28 and TRBJ1-1, the full variable domain is DVKVTQSSRYLVKRTGEKVFLECVQDMDHENMFWYRQDPGLGLRLIYFSYDVKMKEKGDIPEGYSVSREKKERFSLILESASTNQTSMYLCASTDRDRSRRAFFGQGTRLTVV.